The 9 T cell receptor beta chains in this list originate from one sample, sequenced in a study of Graves' ophthalmopathy and Graves' hyperthyroidism. The TCR beta CDR3 regions underwent amplification from RNA transcripts. Scientists carried out first-round RT-PCR using HTBI primers and then a second-round multiplex PCR. Each CDR3 protein gets one entry after TCRdb re-called the multiplex PCR reads with MiXCR. The table has about 700,000 distinct CDR3 sequences, around 40% seen once. The sequenced sample consisted of peripheral blood. Receptor source: an adult man with Graves' ophthalmopathy.

This clonotype showed up just a few times. This chain links TRBV6-5 with TRBJ2-7; possible D gene TRBD1, 6 bases. Germline values: CDR1 MNHEY, CDR2 SVGAGI. The CDR3 runs to 15 residues. V lost 4 bases and J 2 bases, leaving 15 bases between the germline ends. The CDR3 loop is CASSSSWTAAYEQYF. DNA of the CDR3: TGTGCCAGCAGTTCTTCCTGGACAGCCGCCTACGAGCAGTACTTC.

In regard to this clonotype: Germline is not matched at one junction end, which may reflect a read error. This sequence joins TRBV25-1 and TRBJ2-3; TRBD1 agrees at 9 bases. The CDR3 has 14 residues. CDR1 MGHDK and CDR2 SYGVNS come from the germline V gene. The CDR3 region is CVSSRQGGRDTQYF. CDR3 coding DNA: TGTGTCAGCAGCCGACAGGGGGGAAGAGATACGCAGTATTTT.

This clonotype was found a few times. A read error may account for a junction end that differs from germline. V usage is TRBV10-3 and J usage is TRBJ1-2; TRBD1 matches at 9 bases. This CDR3 region has 13 residues. CDR1 and CDR2 (germline): ENHRY, SYGVKD. The CDR3 is CASSYGTGYGYTF. For the CDR3, the DNA is TGTGCCAGCAGTTACGGGACAGGGTATGGCTACACCTTC.

The V call is TRBV19, the J call TRBJ2-7; a weak D match, TRBD2 (5 bases). V was clipped by 3 bases and J by 1 base, with 10 bases between them. This CDR3 is 14 amino acids long. The V gene's germline CDR1 is LNHDA and CDR2 SQIVND (reference sequence). The CDR3 DNA is TGTGCCAGTAGTATCCGTGAGGGATCCTACGAGCAGTACTTC. It specifies CASSIREGSYEQYF.

V usage is TRBV6-1 and J usage is TRBJ2-7, with 10 positions matching TRBD2. This CDR3 is 16 amino acids long. Germline CDR1 MNHNS, CDR2 SASEGT. V was pared by 1 base and J by 0 bases, with 3 bases of the junction left unmatched. CDR3 DNA sequence: TGTGCCAGCAGTGAAGGACTAGCGGGCCTCTCCTACGAGCAGTACTTC. Protein product: CASSEGLAGLSYEQYF.

The rearrangement uses TRBV2 and TRBJ1-6; D possibly corresponds to TRBD1 (6 bases). There are 15 residues in the CDR3. Germline CDR1 SNHLY, CDR2 FYNNEI. Trimming took off 2 bases at V and 6 bases at J, with 11 bases between the two ends. The CDR3 reads CASSEQGYLNSPLHF. In DNA form, the CDR3 reads TGTGCCAGCAGTGAACAGGGGTACCTTAATTCACCCCTCCACTTT.

This clonotype turned up a few times. V and J are TRBV20-1 and TRBJ2-7; a possible D gene is TRBD2 (7 bases). Germline loops: CDR1 DFQATT, CDR2 SNEGSKA (reference sequence). V was cut by 0 bases and J by 2 bases, with 11 bases left in between. The CDR3 runs to 14 residues. The CDR3 is CSARDKGGTYEQYF. For the CDR3, the DNA is TGCAGTGCTAGAGATAAGGGGGGGACCTACGAGCAGTACTTC.

The J gene is TRBJ1-1, the V gene TRBV25-1; D gene unclear. The length of the CDR3 is 13 residues. The ends were cut back, 7 bases at V and 0 bases at J, with 9 bases in the middle. Germline V lookup: CDR1 MGHDK, CDR2 SYGVNS. CDR3 coding DNA: TGTGCCAGCATCCTCGAAATGAACACTGAAGCTTTCTTT. Its translation: CASILEMNTEAFF.

There are many counts of this clonotype. The rearrangement joins TRBV9 to TRBJ1-4; D perhaps matches TRBD1 (5 bases). CDR1 and CDR2 (germline): SGDLS, YYNGEE. The CDR3 has 13 residues. Trimming stripped 10 bases from V and 7 bases from J, with 17 bases between. The DNA of the CDR3 is TGTGCCTCGGGGCGGGGGATGAGTGAAAAACTGTTTTTT. This encodes CASGRGMSEKLFF.